The subject of this entry is one T cell receptor (beta chain). Its recognized antigen is unknown. Nothing much larger sits one base from this clone, and base qualities are not available. The roughly 42 donors, aged 6 to 90 years, were systemically healthy Caucasian individuals from Russia. Approximately 9 milliliters of peripheral blood were collected from each donor into EDTA-treated Vacutainer tubes. Ficoll-Paque density-gradient centrifugation was used to isolate PBMCs, with at least 6.5 million per sample. Trizol reagent was used to extract total RNA from PBMCs, with at least 6 micrograms per sample. Naive CD45RAhigh/CD27high T cell percentages were measured by flow cytometry on a PBMC aliquot from every donor. Library preparation employed 5' RACE. This sample was sequenced with an Illumina HiSeq 2500. A second roughly 6 to 12 cycle PCR used a sample-barcoded 5' primer and a J-beta primer mix. Each TCR beta cDNA molecule received a unique molecular identifier from a template-switch 5' adaptor carrying 12 random nucleotides. Each sample yielded at least 2.5 million CDR3-containing paired-end reads. First-strand cDNA synthesis was performed from all RNA using the Mint cDNA synthesis kit, with priming by a TRBC-specific oligonucleotide. All cDNA was treated with uracil-DNA glycosylase and then went through a first 18-cycle PCR with the universal primers M1SS and BC2_uni_R. As for how the authors treated the data: Each sample was normalized by randomly selecting 1 million high-quality reads, each carrying a distinct molecular identifier. Instead of being binned into consensus sequences, reads with shared molecular identifiers were discarded. MiTCR, with a Q25 quality threshold and the strictest error-elimination algorithm, was used for CDR3 identification, clonotype clustering and error correction. A nonparametric unseen species model with Euler transformation was used to estimate a lower bound on total TCR beta diversity. The public reads were reprocessed in TCRdb via fastp at Q25 and MiXCR, keeping in-frame beta chains. Rows are combined by CDR3 protein, so each entry shows the most common genes and DNA. TCRdb assigned the V and J calls; the authors' analysis was not used. The sample contains about 630,000 distinct CDR3 sequences, around 21% of them found a single time. The ten largest clones capture approximately 3.6% of the sample.

These data belong to a study of blood T cells in healthy people across ages (dated by TCRdb to between 2014 and 2017). In terms of the full investigation: In model experiments, template switching captured about one uniquely barcoded TCR beta cDNA molecule for every two T cells. To track age-related changes in TCR beta repertoire diversity, the study relied on deep sequencing normalized with unique cDNA molecular identifiers. The donors were split into four age groups: young (average about 15 years), middle-aged (39), aged (62) and long-lived (82). To avoid experimental bias, donors of different ages were spread randomly across the sequencing lanes. The study analyzed two additional independent replicas of 1 million unique cDNA reads from the same blood draw for two donors, one aged 18 to 30 and one aged 80 or older.

Study-wide findings and limitations: A strong correlation was found between observed TCR beta diversity and the percentage of naive T cells measured by flow cytometry. As age increased, observed TCR beta diversity per million T cells dropped in a roughly linear way, and a significant reduction was already evident by age around 41. Donor CMV infection status was unknown, potentially confounding age-related changes in expanded clonotypes. Estimates of total diversity based on one million sequenced T cells were considered lower bounds and underestimates. Because profiling used bulk unsorted PBMCs, naive and antigen-experienced compartments could not be compared conclusively. Compared with the aged group, the long-lived group had more naive CD4+ T cells, fewer expanded clones and increased TCR diversity, a pattern suggesting age selection.

This clonotype was sampled from an older man in good health. The sequenced sample was blood.

The CDR3 in this case is CASSRAGGITDTQYF. The DNA is TGCGCCAGCAGCCGAGCGGGAGGGATCACAGATACGCAGTATTTT. The sequence links TRBV5-1 to TRBJ2-3, with TRBD2 identical over 10 junction bases. At the junction V is shortened by 4 bases and J by 2 bases; bases outside the gene matches: 4. According to the germline V gene, CDR1 reads SGHRS and CDR2 reads YFSETQ. The CDR3 holds 15 amino acids from the cysteine to the phenylalanine. The read is trimmed to its CDR3 DNA, 45 bases read in frame from base 1.